These 27 T cell receptor beta chains were all obtained from the same sample, sequenced in a study of T cells in Graves' hyperthyroidism and ophthalmopathy. Amplification of TCR beta CDR3 regions used RNA as the template. The TCR CDR3 was amplified in a first-round RT-PCR using the HTBI primer set. TCRdb re-analysed the multiplex PCR reads in MiXCR, keeping a single row per CDR3 protein. This table holds roughly 750,000 distinct CDR3 sequences, about a sixth found once. The sequencing input was blood. These receptors originate from a man aged 18 to 30 with Graves' hyperthyroidism.

Points on this clonotype: A clone one base away is much larger, so this may be a read error. The V call is TRBV12-3 or TRBV12-4, the J call TRBJ2-3; 8 bases match TRBD2. This CDR3 is built from 17 residues. Trimming cost V 5 bases and J 0 bases; bases outside gene matches: 10. CDR3 sequence (DNA): TGTGCCAGCAGTACGCCGAGGGCTAGCGGGAGCACAGATACGCAGTATTTT. Translating it yields CASSTPRASGSTDTQYF.

This clonotype was seen a handful of times. The chain joins TRBV27 to TRBJ2-1; D gene uncertain. V lost 3 bases and J lost 10, with 19 bases in between. The CDR3 is made up of 15 amino acids. Germline values: CDR1 MNHEY, CDR2 SMNVEV (reference sequence). CDR3 protein: CASSFSPRANWEQFF. The CDR3 bases are TGTGCCAGCAGTTTCTCCCCCCGGGCCAACTGGGAGCAGTTCTTC.

Ten or more counts support this clonotype. The V call is TRBV6-1, the J call TRBJ2-2, with 7 bases aligning to TRBD1. Trimming cost V 7 bases and J 1 base; bases outside gene matches: 3. Per the germline V gene, CDR1 is MNHNS and CDR2 is SASEGT. The CDR3 is made up of 14 amino acids. This chain's CDR3 is CASMRTGNTGELFF. CDR3 nucleotide sequence: TGTGCCAGCATGAGGACAGGGAACACCGGGGAGCTGTTTTTT.

The genes are TRBV29-1 and TRBJ2-7; TRBD2 aligns across 10 bases. The germline V gene encodes CDR1 SQVTM and CDR2 ANQGSEA. The CDR3 has 12 amino acids. J was trimmed by 5 bases and V by 5 bases; bases with no gene match: 3. The CDR3 loop is CSVSGLADEQYF. For the CDR3, the DNA is TGCAGCGTTTCAGGACTAGCGGACGAGCAGTACTTC.

This clonotype was observed once. The V gene is TRBV18, the J gene TRBJ2-4; D not resolved. The CDR3 runs 13 residues. Trimming left V 0 bases short and J 9 bases short, with 9 bases between. CDR1 is KGHSH, CDR2 LQKENI, per germline. The CDR3 spells CASSPPSPPIQYF. In nucleotides, the CDR3 is TGTGCCAGCTCACCACCTAGTCCCCCCATTCAGTACTTC.

This clonotype was picked up many times. This chain uses TRBV28 with TRBJ2-3, with D maybe TRBD2 (6 bases). With 3 bases removed from V and 0 bases from J, the gap between germline ends came to 10 bases. The CDR3 runs to 15 residues. CDR1 is MDHEN and CDR2 is SYDVKM in the germline V gene. CDR3 in amino acids: CASSFGGSSTDTQYF. The CDR3, as DNA: TGTGCCAGCAGTTTTGGGGGGTCTAGCACAGATACGCAGTATTTT.

This clonotype was seen many times. The chain employs TRBV28 and TRBJ2-1; D remains ambiguous. The CDR3 sequence is 13 residues long. Germline CDR1 is MDHEN and CDR2 is SYDVKM. V was pared by 4 bases and J by 11 bases, with 15 bases between. The CDR3, as DNA: TGTGCCAGCAGTTCCTCCTGGGGTTTAAAGCAGTTCTTC. This sequence encodes CASSSSWGLKQFF.

This clonotype was observed a handful of times. V usage is TRBV30 and J usage is TRBJ1-5; D is uncertain. CDR1 and CDR2 from the germline V gene are GTSNPN and SVGIG (reference sequence). V was pared by 5 bases and J by 3 bases, with 5 bases between. The CDR3 is made up of 11 amino acids. The CDR3 DNA follows: TGTGCCTGGGGGCTCAATCAGCCCCAGCATTTT. As protein: CAWGLNQPQHF.

There are many counts of this clonotype. V and J are TRBV20-1 and TRBJ2-3; 13 bases match TRBD2. The CDR3 contains 15 residues. CDR1 and CDR2 (germline): DFQATT, SNEGSKA (reference sequence). The V and J ends lost 3 bases and 5 bases, in that order; junction bases with no gene match: 5. DNA for the CDR3: TGCAGTGCTAGGGTACTAGCGGGAGGGGGAGATACGCAGTATTTT. This sequence encodes CSARVLAGGGDTQYF.

This clonotype has ten or more counts. V gene TRBV7-3 combines with J gene TRBJ1-6; maybe TRBD1 (6 bases). The length of the CDR3 is 15 residues. V shed 5 bases and J shed 7 bases, with 15 bases lying between them. Per the germline V gene, CDR1 is SGHTA and CDR2 is FQGTGA. Here the CDR3 DNA reads TGTGCCAGCAGCCCTAGGGGACACCAAAATTCACCCCTCCACTTT. It yields the protein CASSPRGHQNSPLHF. Looking up the rest from reference TRBV7-3 and TRBJ1-6 gives the full variable domain: GAGVSQTPSNKVTEKGKYVELRCDPISGHTALYWYRQSLGQGPEFLIYFQGTGAADDSGLPNDRFFAVRPEGSVSTLKIQRTERGDSAVYLCASSPRGHQNSPLHFGNGTRLTVT.

In the case of this clonotype: A much larger clone sits a single nucleotide away, making a read error possible. The genes are TRBV7-2 and TRBJ1-1; the D is unclear. In germline, CDR1 is SGHTA, CDR2 FQGNSA. The CDR3 contains 14 residues. V lost 3 bases and J 4 bases, leaving 12 bases between the germline ends. The CDR3 loop is CASSFGSTFTEAFF. CDR3 in DNA: TGTGCCAGCAGCTTTGGGAGCACCTTCACTGAAGCTTTCTTT.

This clonotype was seen a handful of times. The CDR3 is CASSRGPRAEGGKTQYF. The CDR3 coding sequence is TGTGCCAGCAGCCGTGGGCCGCGAGCGGAGGGGGGAAAGACCCAGTACTTC. The chain employs TRBV6-2 or TRBV6-3 and TRBJ2-5, with D possibly being TRBD1 or TRBD2 (6 bases each). The CDR3 is 17 residues long. Germline CDR1 reads MNHEY; CDR2 reads SVGEGT. V gave up 6 bases and J gave up 6 bases, with 26 bases separating them.

CDR3 region: CASSLAGGGVETQYF. The CDR3 DNA reads as TGTGCCAGCAGCTTGGCCGGCGGCGGGGTTGAGACCCAGTACTTC. The V call is TRBV7-9, the J call TRBJ2-5; the D gene is possibly TRBD2 (6 bases). This CDR3 has 15 amino acids. Between the trimmed V and J ends, which lost 3 bases and 5 bases, there was a span of 16 bases. Germline CDR1 SEHNR, CDR2 FQNEAQ (reference sequence).

The chain combines TRBV9 with TRBJ2-2; 8 nucleotides align to TRBD2. This CDR3 comprises 16 residues. V shed 1 base, J shed 5 bases, and the junction held 7 bases outside the gene matches. In germline, CDR1 is SGDLS, CDR2 YYNGEE. The CDR3 DNA reads as TGTGCCAGCAGCGTAACCAGCGGGAGTATAACCGGGGAGCTGTTTTTT. It encodes CASSVTSGSITGELFF.

As regards this clonotype: Its ends do not fully match the called genes, so a read error is possible. This chain uses TRBV5-5 with TRBJ2-1; D is unresolved. The CDR3 covers 15 residues. Germline V gene lookup returns CDR1 SGHKS and CDR2 YYEKEE (reference sequence). In DNA form, the CDR3 reads TGTGCCAGCAGCTCATTCGAGAGCTCCTACGATGAGCAGTTCTTC. Its protein product is CASSSFESSYDEQFF.

This clonotype was observed a few times. The rearrangement joins TRBV5-6 to TRBJ2-7, with TRBD2 matching 8 bases. The CDR3 covers 14 residues. The trim removed 2 bases at V and 5 bases at J, leaving 6 bases unmatched. CDR1 and CDR2 from the germline V gene are SGHDT and YYEEEE. CDR3 amino acids: CASSFGLAVHEQYF. CDR3 nucleotide sequence: TGTGCCAGCAGCTTCGGACTAGCAGTCCACGAGCAGTACTTC.

The rearrangement uses TRBV4-1 and TRBJ1-5; D ambiguous. CDR3 length: 15 residues. CDR1 MGHRA and CDR2 YSYEKL come from the germline V gene. The germline V and J ends were trimmed by 3 bases and 6 bases, with 15 bases remaining between them. Here the CDR3 reads CASSHSKERGQPQHF. The CDR3 DNA sequence: TGCGCCAGCAGCCATTCCAAGGAGCGCGGTCAGCCCCAGCATTTT.

V is TRBV9 and J is TRBJ1-1; D remains unclear. The CDR3 runs to 14 residues. Germline V gene sequence: CDR1 SGDLS, CDR2 YYNGEE. V lost 8 bases and J 3 bases, leaving 17 bases between the germline ends. The CDR3 sequence is CASGEARSDTEAFF. CDR3 nucleotide sequence: TGTGCCAGTGGGGAGGCCAGGTCGGACACTGAAGCTTTCTTT.

This clonotype was recorded at least ten times. The CDR3 reads CASSLGLGPRELETQYF. In DNA form, the CDR3 reads TGTGCCAGCAGTTTAGGTCTCGGACCCAGGGAGTTAGAGACCCAGTACTTC. The genes are TRBV28 and TRBJ2-5, with D possibly being TRBD1 or TRBD2 (5 bases each). CDR3 length: 17 residues. V lost 2 bases to trimming and J lost 4 bases, with 20 bases between them. Per the germline V gene, CDR1 is MDHEN and CDR2 is SYDVKM.

This clonotype was seen repeatedly, ten times or more. J is TRBJ2-1 and V is TRBV28; D possibly uses TRBD1 or TRBD2 (5 bases each). This CDR3 has 15 residues. V was cut by 5 bases and J by 8 bases, with 19 bases left in between. The V gene's germline CDR1 is MDHEN and CDR2 SYDVKM. CDR3 in amino acids: CASSPGTTRSDEQFF. The CDR3 DNA sequence: TGTGCCAGCAGTCCGGGGACCACGCGCTCGGATGAGCAGTTCTTC.

J is TRBJ2-5 and V is TRBV28; TRBD2 agrees at 8 bases. Germline loops: CDR1 MDHEN, CDR2 SYDVKM. There are 17 residues in the CDR3. Trimming cost V 4 bases and J 3 bases; bases outside gene matches: 13. The CDR3 region is CASSSLLGSGIEETQYF. The CDR3 nucleotides read TGTGCCAGCAGTTCCCTACTCGGTAGCGGGATTGAAGAGACCCAGTACTTC.

This chain connects TRBV29-1 to TRBJ2-1; 8 bases match TRBD2. CDR3 length equals 15 residues. Germline CDR1 SQVTM, CDR2 ANQGSEA. Trimming took 6 bases from V and 0 from J; bases not matched to a gene: 7. Written as DNA, the CDR3 is TGCAGCGTCGCGAAGAGCGGGAGCTCCTACAATGAGCAGTTCTTC. Translating it yields CSVAKSGSSYNEQFF.

In the case of this clonotype: A much larger clone lies one base from this, so it may be a read error. V usage is TRBV28 and J usage is TRBJ2-6; 9 bases map to TRBD1. In germline, CDR1 is MDHEN, CDR2 SYDVKM. V lost 4 bases, J lost 12 bases, and 10 bases stayed unmatched. CDR3 length equals 15 residues. The CDR3 here is CASSSAGTGTSVLTF. The DNA of the CDR3 is TGTGCCAGCAGTTCAGCCGGGACAGGGACCAGCGTCCTGACTTTC. Full variable domain (missing parts from reference TRBV28 and TRBJ2-6): DVKVTQSSRYLVKRTGEKVFLECVQDMDHENMFWYRQDPGLGLRLIYFSYDVKMKEKGDIPEGYSVSREKKERFSLILESASTNQTSMYLCASSSAGTGTSVLTFGAGSRLTVL.

J is TRBJ2-1 and V is TRBV14; D unresolved. Germline CDR1 SGHDN, CDR2 FVKESK. The CDR3 loop spans 13 amino acids. The V gene lost 0 bases and the J gene lost 8 bases, with 8 bases spanning the gap. CDR3 in DNA: TGTGCCAGCAGCCAAGACTGGTGGGATGAGCAGTTCTTC. This encodes CASSQDWWDEQFF.

This clonotype was detected ten times or more. The rearrangement links TRBV30 to TRBJ1-2, with no clear D. This CDR3 has 11 amino acids. V shed 1 base and J shed 5 bases, with 5 bases lying between them. The germline V gene encodes CDR1 GTSNPN and CDR2 SVGIG (reference sequence). CDR3 amino acids: CAWSEVYGYTF. The DNA for the CDR3 is TGTGCCTGGAGTGAGGTTTATGGCTACACCTTC.

In DNA, the CDR3 is TGTGCCAGCAGCCCAGCGACAGGGTCAGATACGCAGTATTTT. Its translation is CASSPATGSDTQYF. The chain combines TRBV5-4 with TRBJ2-3; 7 nucleotides agree with TRBD1. Germline CDR1 is SGHNT and CDR2 is YYREEE (reference sequence). Trimming cost V 4 bases and J 4 bases; bases outside gene matches: 6. The CDR3 sequence is 14 residues long.

This clonotype has more than one count but fewer than ten. A read error may be the cause here, since a much bigger clone is one base away. The chain is built from TRBV12-3 or TRBV12-4 and TRBJ1-1; 8 bases agree with TRBD1. The CDR3 length is 14 residues. V shed 5 bases, J shed 3 bases, and the junction held 5 bases outside the gene matches. CDR3 DNA sequence: TGTGCCAGCAGTATATACAGGGGGGACACTGAAGCTTTCTTT. It specifies CASSIYRGDTEAFF.